Shown below are 8 T cell receptor beta chains from a single sample sequenced in a study of blood T cell repertoires in COVID-19. Generated by immunoSEQ multiplex PCR, the TCRdb table keeps only in-frame clones and is missing some. This sample has 250,000 to 350,000 clones, with approximately 87% found just once. Sequences were obtained from peripheral blood. These receptors were taken from a woman aged 50 to 60 who had recovered from COVID-19.

The V call is TRBV3-1 (or the pseudogene TRBV3-2), the J call TRBJ1-1; D gene unclear. Trimming removed 4 bases from V and 0 bases from J, with 3 bases in between. There are 12 residues in the CDR3. The germline V gene encodes CDR1 LGHDT and CDR2 YNNKEL (reference sequence). The DNA of the CDR3 is TGTGCCAGCAGCCGGCTGAACACTGAAGCTTTCTTT. Translation gives CASSRLNTEAFF.

The chain employs TRBV4-1 and TRBJ1-6; possible D gene TRBD1, 5 bases. Trimming took 2 bases from V and 10 from J, leaving 15 bases between them. Per germline, CDR1 MGHRA and CDR2 YSYEKL. This CDR3 spans 15 amino acids. CDR3 region: CASSQPPRGDSPLHF. For the CDR3, the DNA is TGCGCCAGCAGCCAACCCCCAAGGGGCGACTCACCCCTCCACTTT.

This clone was seen many times. The chain carries TRBV29-1 and TRBJ1-5, with TRBD1 matching 7 bases. The V segment lost 5 bases and the J segment 5 bases; nucleotides outside the gene matches: 6. The CDR3 sequence is 13 residues long. From germline, CDR1 is SQVTM and CDR2 ANQGSEA. The CDR3 coding sequence is TGCAGCGTTACCACAGGGGTTGATCAGCCCCAGCATTTT. Its translation: CSVTTGVDQPQHF.

The J gene is TRBJ1-2, the V gene TRBV28; TRBD1 matches 10 bases. The germline V gene has CDR1 MDHEN and CDR2 SYDVKM. This CDR3 contains 14 residues. V lost 6 bases, J lost 6 bases, and 7 bases stayed unmatched. CDR3 in amino acids: CASRSGQGSDGYTF. CDR3 sequence (DNA): TGTGCCAGCAGGTCGGGACAGGGGAGCGATGGCTACACCTTC.

J is TRBJ2-1 and V is TRBV18; D might be TRBD1 (6 bases). The V and J ends lost 2 bases and 5 bases respectively, with 13 bases between them. Per germline, CDR1 KGHSH and CDR2 LQKENI. The CDR3 covers 15 residues. For the CDR3, the DNA is TGTGCCAGCTCACCAGGACAGCAAATTAACAATGAGCAGTTCTTC. Translated, it gives CASSPGQQINNEQFF.

V is TRBV3-1 (or the pseudogene TRBV3-2) and J is TRBJ1-3; D gene uncertain. The V gene's germline CDR1 is LGHDT and CDR2 YNNKEL (reference sequence). The V end lost 1 base, the J end lost 0 bases, and 7 bases lay between the germline ends. This CDR3 is built from 15 residues. The CDR3 spells CASSQGAISGNTIYF. CDR3 DNA: TGTGCCAGCAGCCAAGGGGCCATCTCTGGAAACACCATATATTTT.

The chain couples TRBV3-1 (or the pseudogene TRBV3-2) to TRBJ1-1; D gene uncertain. CDR1 is LGHDT and CDR2 is YNNKEL in the germline V gene (reference sequence). Trimming shortened V by 0 bases and J by 11 bases, and 16 bases separated the two germline ends. This CDR3 is built from 14 residues. The CDR3 region has the DNA TGTGCCAGCAGCCAAGATTTGGCAGGCGCTGGGGCTTTCTTT. Amino acid sequence: CASSQDLAGAGAFF.

This clone was found once. The V gene is TRBV28, the J gene TRBJ1-2, with D uncertain. Germline V gene sequence: CDR1 MDHEN, CDR2 SYDVKM. This CDR3 comprises 11 residues. The V and J ends lost 6 bases and 8 bases respectively, with 10 bases between them. The CDR3 DNA follows: TGTGCCAGCAGAACGACATACGGCTACACCTTC. Protein: CASRTTYGYTF.